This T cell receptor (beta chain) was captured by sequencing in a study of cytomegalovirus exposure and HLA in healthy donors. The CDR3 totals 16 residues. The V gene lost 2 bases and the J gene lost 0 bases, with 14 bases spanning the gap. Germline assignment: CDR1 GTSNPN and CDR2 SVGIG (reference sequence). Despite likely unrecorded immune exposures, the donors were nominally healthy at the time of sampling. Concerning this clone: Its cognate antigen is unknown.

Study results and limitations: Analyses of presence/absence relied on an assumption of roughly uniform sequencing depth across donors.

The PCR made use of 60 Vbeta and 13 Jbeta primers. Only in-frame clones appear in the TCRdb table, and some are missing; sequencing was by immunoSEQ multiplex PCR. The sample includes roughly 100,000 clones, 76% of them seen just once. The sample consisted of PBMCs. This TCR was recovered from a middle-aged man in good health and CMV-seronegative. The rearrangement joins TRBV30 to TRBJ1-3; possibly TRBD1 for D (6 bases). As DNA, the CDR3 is TGTGCCTGGAGTCCACAGGGCTCCAGCTCTGGAAACACCATATATTTT. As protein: CAWSPQGSSSGNTIYF.